This entry concerns a single TCR beta chain. The data were taken from a study of cytomegalovirus exposure and HLA in healthy donors. The PCR was carried out with 60 Vbeta primers and 13 Jbeta primers. Only in-frame clones appear in the TCRdb table, and some are missing; sequencing was by immunoSEQ multiplex PCR. The data show 150,000 to 200,000 clones, with over 65% seen just once and 3.4% held by the top ten. Germline V gene lookup returns CDR1 LGHNA and CDR2 YSLEER. The ends were cut back, 0 bases at V and 7 bases at J, with 13 bases in the middle. The CDR3 extends over 15 amino acids. The J gene is TRBJ1-5, the V gene TRBV4-3; D might be TRBD1 (6 bases). This receptor was obtained from a man in his forties or fifties in good health and CMV-seropositive. Sequencing used PBMCs. CDR3 sequence reads: CASSQDLGGGQPQHF. In DNA, the CDR3 is TGCGCCAGCAGCCAAGATTTAGGGGGTGGACAGCCCCAGCATTTT.